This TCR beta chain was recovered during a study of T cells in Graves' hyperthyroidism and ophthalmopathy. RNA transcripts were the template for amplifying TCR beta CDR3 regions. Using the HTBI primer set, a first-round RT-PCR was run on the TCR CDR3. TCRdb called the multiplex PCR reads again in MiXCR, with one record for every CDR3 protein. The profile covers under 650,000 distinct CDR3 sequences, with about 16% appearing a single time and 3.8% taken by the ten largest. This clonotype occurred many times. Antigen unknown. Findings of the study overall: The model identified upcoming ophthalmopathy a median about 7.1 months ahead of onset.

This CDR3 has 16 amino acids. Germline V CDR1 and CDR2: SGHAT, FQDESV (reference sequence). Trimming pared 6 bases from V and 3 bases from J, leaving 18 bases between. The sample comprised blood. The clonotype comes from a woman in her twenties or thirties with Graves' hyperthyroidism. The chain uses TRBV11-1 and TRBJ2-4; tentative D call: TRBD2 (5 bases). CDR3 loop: CASSPWSGDRKNIQYF. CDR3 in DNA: TGTGCCAGCAGTCCGTGGTCCGGGGATCGCAAAAACATTCAGTACTTC.